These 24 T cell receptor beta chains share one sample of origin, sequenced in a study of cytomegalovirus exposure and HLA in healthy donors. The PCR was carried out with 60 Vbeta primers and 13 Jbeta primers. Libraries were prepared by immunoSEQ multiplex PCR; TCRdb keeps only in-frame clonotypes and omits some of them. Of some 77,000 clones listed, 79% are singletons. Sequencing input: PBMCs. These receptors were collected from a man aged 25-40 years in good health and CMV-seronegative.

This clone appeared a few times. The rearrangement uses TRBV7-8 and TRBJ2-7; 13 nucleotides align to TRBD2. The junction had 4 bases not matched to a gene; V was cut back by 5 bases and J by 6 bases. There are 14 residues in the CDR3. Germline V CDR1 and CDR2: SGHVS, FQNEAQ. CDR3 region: CASSHGLAGAEQYF. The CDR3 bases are TGTGCCAGCAGCCACGGACTAGCGGGAGCCGAGCAGTACTTC.

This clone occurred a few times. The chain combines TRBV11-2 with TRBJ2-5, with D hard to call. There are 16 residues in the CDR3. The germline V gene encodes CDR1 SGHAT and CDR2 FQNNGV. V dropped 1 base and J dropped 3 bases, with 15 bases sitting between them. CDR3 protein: CASSLGVSHAKETQYF. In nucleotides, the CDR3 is TGTGCCAGCAGCTTAGGCGTGTCCCACGCTAAAGAGACCCAGTACTTC.

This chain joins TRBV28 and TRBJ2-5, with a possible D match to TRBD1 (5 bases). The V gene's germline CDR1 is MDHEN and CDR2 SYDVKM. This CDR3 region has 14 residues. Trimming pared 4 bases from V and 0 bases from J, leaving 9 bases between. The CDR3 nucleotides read TGTGCCAGCAGTTCCCCAGGGAACCAAGAGACCCAGTACTTC. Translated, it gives CASSSPGNQETQYF.

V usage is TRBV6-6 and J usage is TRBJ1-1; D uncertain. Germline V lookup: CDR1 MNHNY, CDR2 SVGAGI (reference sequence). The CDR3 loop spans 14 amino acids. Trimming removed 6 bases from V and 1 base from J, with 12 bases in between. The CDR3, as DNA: TGTGCCAGCAGACCTGGAGCGGGGAACACTGAAGCTTTCTTT. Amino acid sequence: CASRPGAGNTEAFF.

This CDR3 is CASSQAQGKPLHF. CDR3 DNA: TGCGCCAGCAGCCAAGCCCAGGGAAAGCCCCTCCACTTT. The chain recombines TRBV4-3 with TRBJ1-6; weak D call: TRBD1 (5 bases). V lost 1 base, J lost 13 bases, and 11 bases lay in between. Germline V gives CDR1 LGHNA, CDR2 YSLEER. The CDR3 has 13 amino acids.

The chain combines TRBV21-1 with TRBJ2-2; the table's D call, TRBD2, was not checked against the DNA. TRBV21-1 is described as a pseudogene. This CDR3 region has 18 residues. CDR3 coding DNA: TGTGCCAGCAACGGGACTAGCGGGAGGAATACGAACACCGGGGAGCTGTTTTTT. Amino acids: CASNGTSGRNTNTGELFF.

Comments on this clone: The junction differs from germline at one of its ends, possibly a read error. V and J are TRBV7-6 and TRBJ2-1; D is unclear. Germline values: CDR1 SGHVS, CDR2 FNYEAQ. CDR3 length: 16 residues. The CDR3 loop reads CARSSNENALLDEQFF. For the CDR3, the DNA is TGTGCCCGCAGCTCAAACGAAAACGCACTTCTCGATGAGCAGTTCTTC. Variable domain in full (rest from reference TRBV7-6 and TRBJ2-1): GAGVSQSPRYKVTKRGQDVALRCDPISGHVSLYWYRQALGQGPEFLTYFNYEAQQDKSGLPNDRFSAERPEGSISTLTIQRTEQRDSAMYRCARSSNENALLDEQFFGPGTRLTVL.

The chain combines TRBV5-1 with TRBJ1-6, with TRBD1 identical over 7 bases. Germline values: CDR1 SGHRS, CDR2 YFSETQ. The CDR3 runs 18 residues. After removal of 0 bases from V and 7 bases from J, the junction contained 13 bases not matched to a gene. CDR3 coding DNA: TGCGCCAGCAGCTTGGGAGACAGGGATCCCCGATTCAATTCACCCCTCCACTTT. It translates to CASSLGDRDPRFNSPLHF. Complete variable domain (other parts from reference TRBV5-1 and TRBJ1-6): KAGVTQTPRYLIKTRGQQVTLSCSPISGHRSVSWYQQTPGQGLQFLFEYFSETQRNKGNFPGRFSGRQFSNSRSEMNVSTLELGDSALYLCASSLGDRDPRFNSPLHFGNGTRLTVT.

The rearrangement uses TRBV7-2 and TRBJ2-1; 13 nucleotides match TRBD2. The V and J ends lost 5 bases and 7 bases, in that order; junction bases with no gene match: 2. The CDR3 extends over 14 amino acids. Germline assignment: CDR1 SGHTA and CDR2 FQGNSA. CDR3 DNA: TGTGCCAGCAGCAGGGGACTAGCGGGAAATGAGCAGTTCTTC. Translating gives CASSRGLAGNEQFF.

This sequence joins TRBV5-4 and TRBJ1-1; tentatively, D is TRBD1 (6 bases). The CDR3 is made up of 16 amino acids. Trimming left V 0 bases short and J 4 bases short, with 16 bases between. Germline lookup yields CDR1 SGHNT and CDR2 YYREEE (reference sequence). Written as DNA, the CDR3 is TGTGCCAGCAGCTTGGGGAGGTCAGGGGCCGCCACTGAAGCTTTCTTT. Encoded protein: CASSLGRSGAATEAFF.

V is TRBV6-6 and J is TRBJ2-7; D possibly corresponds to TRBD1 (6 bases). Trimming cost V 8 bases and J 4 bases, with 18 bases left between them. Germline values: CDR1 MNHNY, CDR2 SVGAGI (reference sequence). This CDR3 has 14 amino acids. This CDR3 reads CASRSGQGSYEQYF. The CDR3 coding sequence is TGTGCCAGCCGATCCGGGCAGGGGTCGTACGAGCAGTACTTC.

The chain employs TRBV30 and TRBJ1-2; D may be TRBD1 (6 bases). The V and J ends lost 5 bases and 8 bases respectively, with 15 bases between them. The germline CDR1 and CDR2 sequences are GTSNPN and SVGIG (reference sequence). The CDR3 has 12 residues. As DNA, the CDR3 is TGTGCCTGGCAGAACAGGGAAGGAGGCTACACCTTC. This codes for CAWQNREGGYTF.

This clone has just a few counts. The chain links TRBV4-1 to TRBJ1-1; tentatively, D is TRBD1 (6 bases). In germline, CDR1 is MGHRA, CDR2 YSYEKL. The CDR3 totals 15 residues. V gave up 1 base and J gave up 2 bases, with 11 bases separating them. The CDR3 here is CASSQVDRLNTEAFF. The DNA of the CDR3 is TGCGCCAGCAGCCAAGTGGACAGACTCAACACTGAAGCTTTCTTT.

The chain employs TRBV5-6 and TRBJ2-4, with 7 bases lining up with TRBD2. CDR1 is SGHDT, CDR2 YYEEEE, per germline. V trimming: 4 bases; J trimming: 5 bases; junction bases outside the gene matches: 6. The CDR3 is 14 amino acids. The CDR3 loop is CASSGTGLQNIQYF. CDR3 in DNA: TGTGCCAGCAGCGGAACGGGACTACAAAACATTCAGTACTTC.

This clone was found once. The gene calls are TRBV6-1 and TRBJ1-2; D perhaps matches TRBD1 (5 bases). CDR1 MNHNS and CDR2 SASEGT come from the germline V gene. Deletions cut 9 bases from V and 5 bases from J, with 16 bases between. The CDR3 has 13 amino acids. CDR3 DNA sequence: TGTGCCAGAGGGGACTCCACCAGATATGGCTACACCTTC. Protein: CARGDSTRYGYTF.

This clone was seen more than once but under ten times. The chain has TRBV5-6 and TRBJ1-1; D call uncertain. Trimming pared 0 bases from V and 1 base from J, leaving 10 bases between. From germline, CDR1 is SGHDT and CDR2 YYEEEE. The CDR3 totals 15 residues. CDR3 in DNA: TGTGCCAGCAGCTTGGCCGGTGTTCGGAACACTGAAGCTTTCTTT. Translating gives CASSLAGVRNTEAFF.

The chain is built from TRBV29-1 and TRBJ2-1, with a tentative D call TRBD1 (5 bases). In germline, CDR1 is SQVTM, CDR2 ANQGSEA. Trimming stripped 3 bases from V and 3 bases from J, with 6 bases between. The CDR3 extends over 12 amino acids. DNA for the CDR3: TGCAGCGTTGACAGGGACTACAATGAGCAGTTCTTC. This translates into CSVDRDYNEQFF.

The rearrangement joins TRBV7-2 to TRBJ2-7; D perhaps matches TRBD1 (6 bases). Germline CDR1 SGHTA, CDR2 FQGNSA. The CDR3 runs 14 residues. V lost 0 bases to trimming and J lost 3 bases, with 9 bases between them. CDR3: CASSLAGTYYEQYF. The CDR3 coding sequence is TGTGCCAGCAGCTTAGCGGGGACATACTACGAGCAGTACTTC.

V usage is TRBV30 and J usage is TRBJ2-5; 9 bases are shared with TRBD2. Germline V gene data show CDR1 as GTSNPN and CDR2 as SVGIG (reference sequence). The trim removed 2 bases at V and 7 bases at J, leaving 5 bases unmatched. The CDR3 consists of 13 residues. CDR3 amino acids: CAWSRGLAATQYF. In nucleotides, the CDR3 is TGTGCCTGGAGTAGGGGACTAGCAGCGACCCAGTACTTC.

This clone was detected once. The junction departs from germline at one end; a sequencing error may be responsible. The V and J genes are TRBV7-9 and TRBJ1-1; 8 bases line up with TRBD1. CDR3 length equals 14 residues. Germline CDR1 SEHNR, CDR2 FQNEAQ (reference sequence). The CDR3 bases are TGTTCCAGCAGCTTCGGGACAGGGAACACTGAAGCTTTCTTT. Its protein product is CSSSFGTGNTEAFF.

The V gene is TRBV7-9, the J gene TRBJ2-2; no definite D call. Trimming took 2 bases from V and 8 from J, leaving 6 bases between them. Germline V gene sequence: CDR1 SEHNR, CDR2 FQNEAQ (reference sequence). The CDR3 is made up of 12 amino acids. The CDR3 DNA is TGTGCCAGCAGCTTATCTCCGGGGGAGCTGTTTTTT. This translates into CASSLSPGELFF. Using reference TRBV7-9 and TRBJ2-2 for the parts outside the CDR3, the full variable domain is DTGVSQNPRHKITKRGQNVTFRCDPISEHNRLYWYRQTLGQGPEFLTYFQNEAQLEKSRLLSDRFSAERPKGSFSTLEIQRTEQGDSAMYLCASSLSPGELFFGEGSRLTVL.

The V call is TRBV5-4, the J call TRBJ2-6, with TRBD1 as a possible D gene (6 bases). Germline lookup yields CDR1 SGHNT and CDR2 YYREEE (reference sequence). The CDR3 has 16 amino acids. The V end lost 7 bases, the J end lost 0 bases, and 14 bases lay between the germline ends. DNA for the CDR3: TGTGCCAGCGGGGACACGGGGTTCTCTGGGGCCAACGTCCTGACTTTC. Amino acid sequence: CASGDTGFSGANVLTF.

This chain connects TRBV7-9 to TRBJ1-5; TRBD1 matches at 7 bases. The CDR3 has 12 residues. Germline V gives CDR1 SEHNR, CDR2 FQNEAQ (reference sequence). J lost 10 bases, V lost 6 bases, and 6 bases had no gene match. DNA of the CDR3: TGTGCCAGCAGTTATAGGGGGCACCCCCAGCATTTT. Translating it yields CASSYRGHPQHF. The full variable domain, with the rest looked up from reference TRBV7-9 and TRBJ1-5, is DTGVSQNPRHKITKRGQNVTFRCDPISEHNRLYWYRQTLGQGPEFLTYFQNEAQLEKSRLLSDRFSAERPKGSFSTLEIQRTEQGDSAMYLCASSYRGHPQHFGDGTRLSIL.

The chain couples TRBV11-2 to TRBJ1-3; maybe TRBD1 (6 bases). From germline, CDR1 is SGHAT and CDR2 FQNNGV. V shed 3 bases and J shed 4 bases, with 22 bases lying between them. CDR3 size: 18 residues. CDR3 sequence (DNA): TGTGCCAGCAGCTTTGGGCAGGGGAACTTCTTATCGGGAAACACCATATATTTT. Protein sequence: CASSFGQGNFLSGNTIYF. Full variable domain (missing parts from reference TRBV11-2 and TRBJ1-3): EAGVAQSPRYKIIEKRQSVAFWCNPISGHATLYWYQQILGQGPKLLIQFQNNGVVDDSQLPKDRFSAERLKGVDSTLKIQPAKLEDSAVYLCASSFGQGNFLSGNTIYFGEGSWLTVV.